This record looks at one TCR beta chain sequence and its context. What it recognizes is unknown. The RNA, about 0.5 to 1 ug, was put through reverse transcription using random hexamers. TCRdb re-called the immunoSEQ multiplex PCR reads through MiXCR, storing one row per CDR3 protein. The sample holds around 190,000 distinct CDR3 sequences, 85% to 95% seen once. CDR3 length: 13 residues. Germline lookup yields CDR1 SQVTM and CDR2 ANQGSEA. Trimming cost V 7 bases and J 1 base; bases outside gene matches: 1. TEMRA cells were FACS-enriched, with CD8+ and CD4+ T cells isolated negatively. The data derive from a study of CD8 T cells in Susac syndrome. General study findings and limits: CD4+ T cell repertoires in Susac syndrome lacked clonal expansion.

The chain carries TRBV29-1 and TRBJ2-7; 13 bases align to TRBD2. Specimen: CD4+ T cells from PBMCs. The receptor comes from a human donor with Susac syndrome. This CDR3 reads CSGTSGGSYEQYF. The CDR3 nucleotides are TGCAGCGGGACTAGCGGGGGATCCTACGAGCAGTACTTC.